The 12 T cell receptor beta chains below all came from one sample that was sequenced in a study of OX40 agonist ivuxolimab in advanced cancers. Assay: immunoSEQ multiplex PCR; the TCRdb copy retains only in-frame clones and omits some. The repertoire holds 95,000 to 150,000 clones, with around 95% as singletons. The sequencing here drew on CD4+ or CD8+ T cells sorted from blood, taken in a trial of the OX40 agonist ivuxolimab. These receptors all come from an adult with an advanced solid tumor such as melanoma, head and neck, liver or kidney cancer.

This chain uses TRBV25-1 with TRBJ2-5; D is unresolved. Trimming took 5 bases from V and 5 from J, leaving 9 bases between them. The CDR3 runs to 12 residues. Germline CDR1 and CDR2: MGHDK and SYGVNS. CDR3 residues: CASSIGFETQYF. In DNA, the CDR3 is TGTGCCAGCAGTATAGGTTTTGAGACCCAGTACTTC.

V is TRBV28 and J is TRBJ1-5; D remains ambiguous. Trimming removed 3 bases at V and 4 bases at J, with 10 bases between. The length of the CDR3 is 14 residues. The V gene's germline CDR1 is MDHEN and CDR2 SYDVKM. CDR3 bases: TGTGCCAGCAGTTTTAACCCGGGGAATCAGCCCCAGCATTTT. Translated: CASSFNPGNQPQHF.

In this sample, this clone turned up once. The chain is built from TRBV11-3 and TRBJ2-3, with 10 positions matching TRBD1. The junction had 4 bases not matched to a gene; V was cut back by 6 bases and J by 4 bases. Looked up from germline, CDR1 is SGHNT and CDR2 is YENEEA. The CDR3 is made up of 14 amino acids. The CDR3 coding sequence is TGTGCCAGCAGACCCGGGACAGGGGCAGATACGCAGTATTTT. As protein: CASRPGTGADTQYF.

The table lists this clone with a count of one. The chain is built from TRBV15 and TRBJ1-4, with D uncertain. Trimming took 9 bases from V and 8 from J, leaving 16 bases between them. The CDR3 loop spans 13 amino acids. CDR1 and CDR2 from the germline V gene are LNHNV and YYDKDF (reference sequence). CDR3 nucleotides: TGTGCCACAACCAGAGGGCCCAAAGAAAAACTGTTTTTT. It specifies CATTRGPKEKLFF.

Here the CDR3 DNA reads TGTGCCAGCACCCCCTGGGGGGGACAGGGGGCCGGAGGGACCCAGTACTTC. Translating it yields CASTPWGGQGAGGTQYF. The chain combines TRBV7-8 with TRBJ2-5, with TRBD1 identical over 12 bases. The V and J ends lost 7 bases and 7 bases, in that order; junction bases with no gene match: 16. The CDR3 has 17 residues. The germline gives CDR1 SGHVS, CDR2 FQNEAQ.

This sequence joins TRBV6-1 and TRBJ2-7; TRBD2 matches 10 bases. Germline V CDR1 and CDR2: MNHNS, SASEGT. This CDR3 region has 16 residues. The ends lost 4 bases at V and 5 bases at J; junction bases unmatched: 11. CDR3 sequence (DNA): TGTGCCAGCAGTGCTGGGTTCAGCGGGAGGGGAGACGAGCAGTACTTC. Amino acid sequence: CASSAGFSGRGDEQYF.

This sequence joins TRBV28 and TRBJ1-2; D gene ambiguous. Trimming removed 3 bases at V and 1 base at J, with 9 bases between. This CDR3 has 14 amino acids. CDR1 and CDR2 from the germline V gene are MDHEN and SYDVKM. CDR3 in amino acids: CASSFAQLNYGYTF. CDR3 coding DNA: TGTGCCAGCAGTTTCGCACAGCTTAACTATGGCTACACCTTC.

The gene calls are TRBV5-1 and TRBJ2-6, with D perhaps assigned TRBD1 or TRBD2 (6 bases each). V lost 0 bases and J lost 2, with 12 bases in between. CDR1 SGHRS and CDR2 YFSETQ come from the germline V gene. The CDR3 is 17 residues long. CDR3 bases: TGCGCCAGCAGCTTGGGGGGGGCCTCTCCTGGGGCCAACGTCCTGACTTTC. Protein sequence: CASSLGGASPGANVLTF.

J is TRBJ2-1 and V is TRBV7-2; 15 bases agree with TRBD2. The ends lost 5 bases at V and 9 bases at J; junction bases unmatched: 5. Germline V gene data show CDR1 as SGHTA and CDR2 as FQGNSA. This CDR3 has 15 residues. CDR3 sequence reads: CASSQGLAGGREQFF. In nucleotides, the CDR3 is TGTGCCAGCAGCCAAGGACTAGCGGGGGGGCGTGAGCAGTTCTTC.

The J gene is TRBJ1-5, the V gene TRBV19; D is perhaps TRBD1 (5 bases). The germline V gene has CDR1 LNHDA and CDR2 SQIVND (reference sequence). CDR3 length equals 15 residues. The germline V and J ends were trimmed by 6 bases and 0 bases, with 12 bases remaining between them. In nucleotides, the CDR3 is TGTGCCAGTAGGACTGGACAAAATAGCAATCAGCCCCAGCATTTT. Residues: CASRTGQNSNQPQHF. Looking up the rest from reference TRBV19 and TRBJ1-5 gives the full variable domain: DGGITQSPKYLFRKEGQNVTLSCEQNLNHDAMYWYRQDPGQGLRLIYYSQIVNDFQKGDIAEGYSVSREKKESFPLTVTSAQKNPTAFYLCASRTGQNSNQPQHFGDGTRLSIL.

The chain couples TRBV7-9 to TRBJ2-5; 8 bases match TRBD1. Germline trimming cut 5 bases from V and 1 base from J; bases unmatched to any gene: 6. There are 15 residues in the CDR3. CDR1 and CDR2 (germline): SEHNR, FQNEAQ (reference sequence). The chain's CDR3 is CASSPRDRLQETQYF. CDR3 coding DNA: TGTGCCAGCAGCCCCCGGGACAGGCTCCAAGAGACCCAGTACTTC.

The rearrangement links TRBV5-1 to TRBJ1-1, with D perhaps matching TRBD1 (5 bases). From germline, CDR1 is SGHRS and CDR2 YFSETQ. The CDR3 runs 17 residues. V lost 2 bases to trimming and J lost 0 bases, with 17 bases between them. CDR3 in amino acids: CASSFGFGASMNTEAFF. The CDR3 DNA sequence: TGCGCCAGCAGCTTCGGGTTCGGGGCCAGCATGAACACTGAAGCTTTCTTT.